A selection of T cell receptor beta chains follows, all from one sample in a study of T cell clusters in autoimmune cytopenias. TCRdb re-called the multiplex PCR reads; one entry per CDR3 protein, DNA not given. In all, the sample yields 11,000 or so distinct CDR3 sequences. The sample was also reused in another study, on T cell repertoires in aging, cancer and after chemotherapy.

The sequenced sample was peripheral blood. The source of these receptors is a human donor in good health. The CDR3 runs from the conserved cysteine through the conserved F or W. Only part of the rows carry a size: once, few, many, or a class if the clone is expanded.

CDR3 length	V gene	J gene	clone size	CDR3 protein
15	TRBV19	TRBJ2-1	medium-sized	CASARGGGSYNEQFF
12	TRBV29-1	TRBJ2-1	medium-sized	CSVGFGRNEQFF
13	TRBV11-1	TRBJ2-5	medium-sized	CASSRDYQETQYF
14	TRBV6-2/TRBV6-3	TRBJ1-1	-	CASSRITGNTEAFF
15	TRBV11-2	TRBJ2-4	-	CASSFGSGEKNIQYF
13	TRBV5-6	TRBJ1-2	-	CASSHRVPRGYTF
12	TRBV6-5	TRBJ1-4	-	CASGQVDEKLFF
15	TRBV29-1	TRBJ1-5	medium-sized	CSARTGVVSNQPQHF
12	TRBV6-6	TRBJ2-7	-	CASSSGGYEQYF
13	TRBV29-1	TRBJ1-2	medium-sized	CSVDGDSGYGYTF
14	TRBV6-2/TRBV6-3	TRBJ2-1	-	CASSRGQGYNEQFF
14	TRBV10-3	TRBJ2-3	-	CAIRAGQDTDTQYF
13	TRBV12-3/TRBV12-4	TRBJ1-2	-	CASSPAVGNGYTF
14	TRBV30	TRBJ2-3	-	CAWSVLAGGDTQYF
12	TRBV29-1	TRBJ1-2	-	CSAKQGLGGYTF
16	TRBV12-3/TRBV12-4	TRBJ2-2	-	CARGSRRRMNTGELFF
18	TRBV19	TRBJ2-1	-	CASSRREGGLGPGGEQFF
15	TRBV15	TRBJ2-1	-	CATSSRLAGGNEQFF
12	TRBV27	TRBJ2-7	-	CASSSLPGLAYF
16	TRBV19	TRBJ1-4	medium-sized	CASSRDGEAGGEKLFF
12	TRBV12-3/TRBV12-4	TRBJ2-2	-	CASPRVTGELFF
14	TRBV11-3	TRBJ2-5	medium-sized	CASSLSRGLLAQYF
13	TRBV12-3/TRBV12-4	TRBJ1-2	-	CASSDRFYYGYTF
14	TRBV6-5	TRBJ1-3	-	CASSLRYSGNTIYF
18	TRBV11-3	TRBJ2-1	-	CASSLGGSGVSVGNEQFF
15	TRBV7-2	TRBJ1-2	-	CASSLAEGKGYGYTF
15	TRBV29-1	TRBJ2-3	medium-sized	CSVGVGAGNTDTQYF
11	TRBV6-2/TRBV6-3	TRBJ2-1	-	CASSTTPGLFF
14	TRBV15	TRBJ2-4	-	CATSSWTGRSIQYF
11	TRBV30	TRBJ1-1	-	CASGTRSGAFF
13	TRBV6-5	TRBJ2-5	-	CASSRVPGETQYF
16	TRBV12-3/TRBV12-4	TRBJ2-2	-	CASSSEWVENTGELFF
13	TRBV18	TRBJ2-7	-	CASSDQTTYEQYF
16	TRBV19	TRBJ1-6	-	CASSSWTEGETSPLHF
14	TRBV11-3	TRBJ2-2	medium-sized	CASNRPGGTGELFF
14	TRBV19	TRBJ1-5	-	CASSIDILNQPQHF
13	TRBV11-3	TRBJ1-1	-	CASSLGEDTEAFF
16	TRBV19	TRBJ1-6	-	CASSEDRSSYNSPLHF
13	TRBV27	TRBJ2-1	-	CASTRPPDNEQFF
15	TRBV5-1	TRBJ2-2	-	CASSLDRSNTGELFF
14	TRBV13	TRBJ2-5	medium-sized	CASSPGPTGETQYF